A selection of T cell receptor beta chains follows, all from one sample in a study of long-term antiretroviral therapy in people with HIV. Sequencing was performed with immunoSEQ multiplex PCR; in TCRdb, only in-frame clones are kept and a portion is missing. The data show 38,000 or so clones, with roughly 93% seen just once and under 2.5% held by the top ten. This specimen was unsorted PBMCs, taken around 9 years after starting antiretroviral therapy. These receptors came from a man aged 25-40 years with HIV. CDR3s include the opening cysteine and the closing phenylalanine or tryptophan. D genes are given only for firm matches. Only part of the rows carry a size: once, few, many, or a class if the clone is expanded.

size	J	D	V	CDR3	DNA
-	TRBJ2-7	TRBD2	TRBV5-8	CASSFPNLGLTYYEQYF	TGTGCCAGCAGCTTCCCAAATCTGGGACTAACATACTACGAGCAGTACTTC
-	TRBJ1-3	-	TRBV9	CASSARTENSGNTIYF	TGTGCCAGCAGCGCAAGGACGGAAAACTCTGGAAACACCATATATTTT
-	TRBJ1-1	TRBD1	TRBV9	CASSTGQGSTEAFF	TGTGCCAGCAGCACCGGACAGGGATCCACTGAAGCTTTCTTT
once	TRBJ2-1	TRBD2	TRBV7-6	CASSAGGVDEQFF	TGTGCCAGCAGCGCGGGGGGCGTGGATGAGCAGTTCTTC
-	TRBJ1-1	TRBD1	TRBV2	CASRLTGANTEAFF	TGTGCCAGCAGGCTGACAGGGGCGAACACTGAAGCTTTCTTT
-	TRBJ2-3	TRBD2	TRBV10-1	CASSSKRGPSTDTQYF	TGCGCCAGCAGCTCAAAGCGGGGGCCGAGCACAGATACGCAGTATTTT
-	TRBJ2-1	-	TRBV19	CASSPRHNEQFF	TGTGCCAGTAGTCCGCGGCACAATGAGCAGTTCTTC
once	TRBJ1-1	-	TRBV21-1	CASSKRPSTEAFF	TGTGCCAGCAGCAAGCGTCCATCCACTGAAGCTTTCTTT
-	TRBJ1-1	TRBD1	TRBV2	CASSEQGANTEAFF	TGTGCCAGCAGTGAACAGGGGGCCAACACTGAAGCTTTCTTT
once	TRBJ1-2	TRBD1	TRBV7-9	CASSFGRRGVYGYTF	TGTGCCAGCAGCTTCGGTCGCAGGGGGGTCTATGGCTACACCTTC
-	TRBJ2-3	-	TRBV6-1	CASTTTDTQYF	TGTGCCAGCACCACCACAGATACGCAGTATTTT
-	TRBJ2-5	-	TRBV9	CASSVEVKQETQYF	TGTGCCAGCAGCGTAGAAGTAAAACAAGAGACCCAGTACTTC
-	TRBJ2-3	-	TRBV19	CASSIRYPTDTQYF	TGTGCCAGTAGTATACGGTATCCTACAGATACGCAGTATTTT
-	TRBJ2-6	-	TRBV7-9	CASSSPGTTHSGANVLTF	TGTGCCAGCAGCTCCCCCGGGACAACTCACTCTGGGGCCAACGTCCTGACTTTC
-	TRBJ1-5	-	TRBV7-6	CASSLAPGGLRQPQHF	TGTGCCAGCAGCTTAGCCCCGGGTGGGCTGAGGCAGCCCCAGCATTTT
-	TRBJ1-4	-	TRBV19	CASSEQLATNEKLFF	TGTGCCAGTAGTGAACAGTTAGCAACTAATGAAAAACTGTTTTTT
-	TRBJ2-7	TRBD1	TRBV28	CASSSTGQGRARWDF	TGTGCCAGCAGTTCAACGGGACAGGGTCGGGCTCGATGGGACTTC
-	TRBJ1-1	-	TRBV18	CASSRPENTEAFF	TGTGCCAGCTCACGACCGGAGAACACTGAAGCTTTCTTT
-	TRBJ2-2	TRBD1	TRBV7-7	CASSSQQGVAGELFF	TGTGCTAGCAGCTCCCAACAGGGGGTGGCCGGGGAGCTGTTTTTT
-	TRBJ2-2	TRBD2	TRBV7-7	CASGRETNTGELFF	TGTGCTAGCGGGCGGGAAACGAACACCGGGGAGCTGTTTTTT
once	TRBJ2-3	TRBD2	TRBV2	CASPGTSGGQSTDTQYF	TGTGCCAGCCCGGGGACTAGCGGGGGCCAGAGCACAGATACGCAGTATTTT
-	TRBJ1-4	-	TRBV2	CASSEEAGANEKLFF	TGTGCCAGCAGTGAAGAGGCAGGGGCCAATGAAAAACTGTTTTTT
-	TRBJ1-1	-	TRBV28	CASGPRVTEAFF	TGTGCCAGCGGACCCCGAGTCACTGAAGCTTTCTTT
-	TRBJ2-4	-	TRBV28	CASRGYGNIQYF	TGTGCCAGCAGGGGGTATGGAAACATTCAGTACTTC
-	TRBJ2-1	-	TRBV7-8	CASSLEATGLRVREQFF	TGTGCCAGCAGCTTAGAGGCGACGGGACTCCGGGTTCGAGAGCAGTTCTTC
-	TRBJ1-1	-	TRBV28	CASSLVGQGMNTEAFF	TGTGCCAGCAGTTTAGTGGGGCAGGGAATGAACACTGAAGCTTTCTTT
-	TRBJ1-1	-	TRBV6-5	CASSYLGGGTEAFF	TGTGCCAGCAGTTACCTAGGGGGGGGCACTGAAGCTTTCTTT
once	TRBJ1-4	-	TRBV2	CASRRDINEKLFF	TGTGCCAGCAGACGGGACATTAATGAAAAACTGTTTTTT
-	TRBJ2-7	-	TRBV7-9	CASSLGGQIEQYF	TGTGCCAGCAGCTTAGGAGGGCAGATAGAGCAGTACTTC
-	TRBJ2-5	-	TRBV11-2	CASSALGIKRTQYF	TGTGCCAGCAGCGCTCTAGGAATCAAGAGAACCCAGTACTTC
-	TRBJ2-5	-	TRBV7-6	CASSLQETQYF	TGTGCCAGCAGCTTACAAGAGACCCAGTACTTC
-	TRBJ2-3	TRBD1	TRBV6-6	CASRPTGTTDTQYF	TGTGCCAGCAGGCCGACAGGGACCACAGATACGCAGTATTTT
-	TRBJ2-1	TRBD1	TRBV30	CAWRETGRGYNEQFF	TGTGCCTGGAGAGAGACAGGGAGAGGCTACAATGAGCAGTTCTTC
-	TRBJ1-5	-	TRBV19	CASSIEGQGGQPQHF	TGTGCCAGTAGTATAGAGGGGCAGGGTGGACAGCCCCAGCATTTT
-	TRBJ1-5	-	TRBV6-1	CASSADLEHQPQHF	TGTGCCAGCAGTGCCGATTTGGAACATCAGCCCCAGCATTTT
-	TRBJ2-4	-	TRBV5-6	CASSLEGEAKNIQYF	TGTGCCAGCAGCTTGGAAGGGGAGGCCAAAAACATTCAGTACTTC
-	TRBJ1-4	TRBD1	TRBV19	CASSPDRGSEKLFF	TGTGCCAGTAGTCCCGACAGGGGGTCCGAAAAACTGTTTTTT